The 25 T cell receptor beta chains below all came from one sample that was sequenced in a study of shared clonotypes between healthy human individuals. This table comes from immunoSEQ multiplex PCR, and its TCRdb copy is limited to in-frame clones, with some not included. The table lists about 190,000 clones, approximately 61% of them singletons. Sequencing was done on a sample of memory CD4+ T cells sorted from blood. Subset here: CD45RA-negative fraction. These receptors originate from a man aged 25-40 years in good health.

The rearrangement links TRBV7-9 to TRBJ1-2; tentative D call: TRBD1 (5 bases). Germline V gene sequence: CDR1 SEHNR, CDR2 FQNEAQ (reference sequence). The CDR3 runs to 15 residues. The V and J ends lost 5 bases and 1 base respectively, with 14 bases between them. CDR3 amino acids: CASSTSAGINYGYTF. In nucleotides, the CDR3 is TGTGCCAGCAGCACATCCGCAGGGATTAACTATGGCTACACCTTC.

The chain links TRBV18 to TRBJ1-2; possible D gene TRBD1, 5 bases. The CDR3 totals 14 residues. Trimming removed 5 bases from V and 4 bases from J, with 14 bases in between. The germline V gene encodes CDR1 KGHSH and CDR2 LQKENI. This CDR3 reads CASSTRQGGYGYTF. CDR3 nucleotides: TGTGCCAGCTCAACCCGCCAGGGCGGCTATGGCTACACCTTC.

The chain joins TRBV6-1 to TRBJ2-7, with no clear D. V was cut by 0 bases and J by 1 base, with 10 bases left in between. The CDR3 extends over 15 amino acids. Germline CDR1 and CDR2: MNHNS and SASEGT. The CDR3 region is CASSEAGLGSYEQYF. The CDR3 DNA follows: TGTGCCAGCAGTGAAGCGGGGTTGGGGTCCTACGAGCAGTACTTC.

The chain has TRBV4-1 and TRBJ2-1, with D tentatively TRBD1 or TRBD2 (7 bases each). This CDR3 spans 18 amino acids. V was shortened by 4 bases and J by 1 base, with 20 bases between the two germline ends. Germline V gives CDR1 MGHRA, CDR2 YSYEKL. Here the CDR3 reads CASSPNQGDYQSYNEQFF. CDR3 bases: TGCGCCAGCAGCCCTAACCAGGGGGACTACCAATCCTACAATGAGCAGTTCTTC.

The chain is built from TRBV11-3 and TRBJ2-1; 10 nucleotides align to TRBD1. CDR1 SGHNT and CDR2 YENEEA come from the germline V gene. V was pared by 5 bases and J by 4 bases, with 2 bases of the junction left unmatched. The CDR3 covers 14 residues. CDR3 protein: CASSRGQGYNEQFF. The CDR3 nucleotides are TGTGCCAGCAGCCGGGGACAGGGGTACAATGAGCAGTTCTTC.

The CDR3 bases are TGTGCCATCAGCTCTAGCGGGATCTCGGATGAGCAGTTCTTC. The encoded protein is CAISSSGISDEQFF. The rearrangement links TRBV10-3 to TRBJ2-1, with 9 bases lining up with TRBD2. The J segment lost 8 bases and the V segment lost 6 bases, leaving 8 bases of the junction unmatched. The germline V gene has CDR1 ENHRY and CDR2 SYGVKD. This CDR3 is built from 14 residues.

V and J are TRBV27 and TRBJ2-7; 7 bases are a match to TRBD2. The germline V gene encodes CDR1 MNHEY and CDR2 SMNVEV (reference sequence). V lost 5 bases, J lost 0 bases, and 7 bases stayed unmatched. The CDR3 is 15 residues long. The CDR3 region is CASSNLAANSYEQYF. For the CDR3, the DNA is TGTGCCAGCAGTAACCTAGCGGCTAACTCCTACGAGCAGTACTTC.

This clone came up once. This chain connects TRBV5-1 to TRBJ1-1; D not certain. With 0 bases removed from V and 4 bases from J, the gap between germline ends came to 10 bases. Looked up from germline, CDR1 is SGHRS and CDR2 is YFSETQ. The CDR3 loop spans 14 amino acids. The CDR3 loop reads CASSLGNTATEAFF. CDR3 bases: TGCGCCAGCAGCTTGGGAAACACCGCCACTGAAGCTTTCTTT.

This chain connects TRBV18 to TRBJ2-7, with D possibly being TRBD1 (5 bases). V was cut by 2 bases and J by 6 bases, with 11 bases left in between. CDR1 and CDR2 from the germline V gene are KGHSH and LQKENI. The CDR3 length is 13 residues. The CDR3 loop is CASSPGASGEQYF. The DNA of the CDR3 is TGTGCCAGCTCACCAGGGGCGAGTGGCGAGCAGTACTTC.

The V gene is TRBV29-1, the J gene TRBJ2-2; possible D gene TRBD2, 5 bases. The CDR3 length is 15 residues. Trimming took 7 bases from V and 4 from J, leaving 19 bases between them. The germline gives CDR1 SQVTM, CDR2 ANQGSEA. The CDR3 spells CSARGKDAPTGELFF. The DNA for the CDR3 is TGCAGCGCCCGAGGGAAGGACGCCCCCACCGGGGAGCTGTTTTTT.

This chain uses TRBV11-2 with TRBJ2-3, with a weak D call TRBD1 (6 bases). Trimming left V 5 bases short and J 2 bases short, with 14 bases between. CDR1 is SGHAT, CDR2 FQNNGV, per germline. This CDR3 spans 15 amino acids. The CDR3: CASSHSGTSTDTQYF. CDR3 sequence (DNA): TGTGCCAGCAGCCATTCCGGGACATCCACAGATACGCAGTATTTT.

The sample holds many counts of this clone. The rearrangement links TRBV10-2 to TRBJ2-2, with 10 bases identical to TRBD2. The CDR3 runs to 17 residues. Trimming took 7 bases from V and 0 from J; bases not matched to a gene: 8. The germline CDR1 and CDR2 sequences are WSHSY and SAAADI. This CDR3 is CASTRTSGFTNTGELFF. Written as DNA, the CDR3 is TGCGCCAGCACCCGGACTAGCGGATTCACGAACACCGGGGAGCTGTTTTTT.

The gene calls are TRBV9 and TRBJ2-1; 13 nucleotides match TRBD2. Germline CDR1 is SGDLS and CDR2 is YYNGEE. J was trimmed by 8 bases and V by 3 bases; bases with no gene match: 8. The CDR3 contains 16 residues. CDR3 residues: CASSGTSGRAGDEQFF. CDR3 DNA: TGTGCCAGCAGCGGAACTAGCGGGAGGGCCGGCGATGAGCAGTTCTTC.

The CDR3 protein is CASSRGRHGDEQFF. The CDR3 nucleotides read TGTGCCAGCAGCCGGGGACGCCATGGGGATGAGCAGTTCTTC. The gene calls are TRBV14 and TRBJ2-1; D may be TRBD1 or TRBD2 (5 bases each). In germline, CDR1 is SGHDN, CDR2 FVKESK. V was pared by 4 bases and J by 8 bases, with 15 bases between. The length of the CDR3 is 14 residues.

Regarding this clone: Within the sample, other DNA sequences also encode this same CDR3. This chain connects TRBV20-1 to TRBJ2-7; possibly TRBD2 for D (5 bases). The ends were cut back, 3 bases at V and 7 bases at J, with 10 bases in the middle. The V gene's germline CDR1 is DFQATT and CDR2 SNEGSKA (reference sequence). The length of the CDR3 is 11 residues. The DNA of the CDR3 is TGCAGTGCTAGGACGGGGTATGAGCAGTACTTC. As protein: CSARTGYEQYF.

The rearrangement links TRBV5-1 to TRBJ2-7, with D possibly matching TRBD2 (6 bases). Germline values: CDR1 SGHRS, CDR2 YFSETQ. The V end lost 4 bases, the J end lost 2 bases, and 25 bases lay between the germline ends. The CDR3 runs to 18 residues. As DNA, the CDR3 is TGCGCCAGCAGCCCTCGCTCCCAACTAGCCACCAAGGCCTACGAGCAGTACTTC. Amino acid sequence: CASSPRSQLATKAYEQYF.

Notes on this clone: This may come from a read error, since a much larger clone is one base off. This sample also contains other DNA sequences that code for the same CDR3. This chain connects TRBV7-9 to TRBJ2-5, with a weak D call TRBD1 (5 bases). V was trimmed by 5 bases and J by 4 bases, leaving 8 bases between them. There are 12 residues in the CDR3. Looked up from germline, CDR1 is SEHNR and CDR2 is FQNEAQ (reference sequence). The CDR3 here is CASSPQGETQYF. The CDR3 nucleotides are TGTGCCAGCAGCCCCCAGGGAGAGACCCAGTACTTC.

The chain uses TRBV5-4 and TRBJ2-3, with 8 bases fitting TRBD2. This CDR3 is 18 amino acids long. The J segment lost 2 bases and the V segment lost 0 bases, leaving 11 bases of the junction unmatched. Germline CDR1 reads SGHNT; CDR2 reads YYREEE (reference sequence). DNA of the CDR3: TGTGCCAGCAGCTTGGCCTTACCGGGACTAGGAGCCACAGATACGCAGTATTTT. This translates into CASSLALPGLGATDTQYF.

The CDR3, as DNA: TGTGCCAGCAGCTTGTGGGGCCTTGGAGGCAATGAGCAGTTCTTC. It yields the protein CASSLWGLGGNEQFF. The chain joins TRBV5-8 to TRBJ2-1, with D tentatively TRBD1 or TRBD2 (5 bases each). V shed 1 base and J shed 6 bases, with 14 bases lying between them. The germline CDR1 and CDR2 sequences are SGHTS and YDEGEE. CDR3 size: 15 residues.

J is TRBJ1-5 and V is TRBV7-9; 7 nucleotides align to TRBD1. J gave up 6 bases and V 5 bases, and 4 bases lay outside the gene matches. CDR3 length: 13 amino acids. CDR1 is SEHNR, CDR2 FQNEAQ, per germline (reference sequence). CDR3 sequence: CASSPQGGQPQHF. DNA of the CDR3: TGTGCCAGCAGCCCTCAGGGGGGTCAGCCCCAGCATTTT.

The CDR3, as DNA: TGTGCCTGGAGTGTCGGAGCCGCAGTCGGGGAGCTGTTTTTT. Its protein is CAWSVGAAVGELFF. V and J are TRBV30 and TRBJ2-2; D is uncertain. Trimming shortened V by 0 bases and J by 7 bases, and 12 bases separated the two germline ends. CDR1 and CDR2 (germline): GTSNPN, SVGIG (reference sequence). This CDR3 region has 14 residues.

This clone has only a few counts. The sample carries other DNA sequences with the same CDR3. The chain joins TRBV18 to TRBJ2-3; 11 nucleotides align to TRBD1. The CDR3 extends over 14 amino acids. V lost 3 bases to trimming and J lost 5 bases; unmatched junction nucleotides: 1. Per germline, CDR1 KGHSH and CDR2 LQKENI. CDR3: CASSPGTGGDTQYF. The CDR3 nucleotides read TGTGCCAGCTCACCTGGGACAGGGGGAGATACGCAGTATTTT.

CDR3 sequence reads: CASRGTGGGYFSYEQYF. DNA of the CDR3: TGTGCCAGCAGGGGGACAGGGGGCGGATATTTTTCCTACGAGCAGTACTTC. This sequence joins TRBV28 and TRBJ2-7; 12 bases fit TRBD1. The CDR3 totals 17 residues. J lost 1 base, V lost 6 bases, and 10 bases had no gene match. In germline, CDR1 is MDHEN, CDR2 SYDVKM.

The chain joins TRBV11-3 to TRBJ2-1; 9 nucleotides line up with TRBD1. With 3 bases clipped from V and 5 bases from J, the junction kept 5 bases outside the gene matches. The CDR3 is made up of 15 amino acids. CDR1 is SGHNT, CDR2 YENEEA, per germline. This CDR3 reads CASSLEGDRDNEQFF. CDR3 DNA: TGTGCCAGCAGCTTGGAGGGGGACAGGGACAATGAGCAGTTCTTC.

This clone was counted between two and nine times. The V and J genes are TRBV9 and TRBJ2-1; 13 nucleotides agree with TRBD2. This CDR3 is 17 amino acids long. Germline lookup yields CDR1 SGDLS and CDR2 YYNGEE. V lost 4 bases to trimming and J lost 7 bases; unmatched junction nucleotides: 11. CDR3 sequence: CASSPLLAGGPRNEQFF. CDR3 sequence (DNA): TGTGCCAGCAGCCCCTTACTAGCGGGAGGGCCTAGGAATGAGCAGTTCTTC.